Below are 22 T cell receptor beta chains sequenced from a single sample in a study of T-cell memory formation after mild COVID-19. TCRdb used MiXCR to reprocess the 5' RACE reads, holding one entry per CDR3 protein. Of about 560,000 distinct CDR3 sequences listed, roughly 17% are singletons. Sequencing input: PBMCs or a T cell subset sorted from them (not recorded which). These receptors originate from an adult woman who had mild COVID-19 (a few samples of this study predate the infection). Cell type and time point are not known.

This clonotype was seen only a few times. This chain uses TRBV29-1 with TRBJ2-2; no firm D call. V lost 3 bases to trimming and J lost 2 bases, with 4 bases between them. Germline CDR1 reads SQVTM; CDR2 reads ANQGSEA. There are 12 residues in the CDR3. CDR3: CSVDVNTGELFF. In DNA form, the CDR3 reads TGCAGCGTTGATGTAAACACCGGGGAGCTGTTTTTT.

This clonotype has only a few counts. J is TRBJ1-3 and V is TRBV12-3 or TRBV12-4, with D tentatively TRBD1 (5 bases). V lost 3 bases and J 4 bases, leaving 10 bases between the germline ends. The CDR3 spans 14 residues. This CDR3 is CASSFGADGNTIYF. The CDR3 DNA reads as TGTGCCAGCAGTTTTGGGGCGGACGGAAACACCATATATTTT.

This clonotype was counted only a few times. The genes are TRBV11-2 and TRBJ2-3; D may be TRBD2 (6 bases). The CDR3 has 16 residues. Germline V gene data show CDR1 as SGHAT and CDR2 as FQNNGV. Trimming took 5 bases from V and 1 from J, leaving 16 bases between them. The CDR3 region has the DNA TGTGCCAGCAGCACGAGCTACGCGGGACGCACAGATACGCAGTATTTT. Its translation is CASSTSYAGRTDTQYF.

This clonotype was seen just once. The gene calls are TRBV29-1 and TRBJ1-2; D is ambiguous. The CDR3 has 15 amino acids. V lost 0 bases, J lost 2 bases, and 13 bases lay in between. Germline CDR1 is SQVTM and CDR2 is ANQGSEA. In nucleotides, the CDR3 is TGCAGCGTTGAAGATCGTGACGCAGTAAACTATGGCTACACCTTC. Its translation is CSVEDRDAVNYGYTF.

There are a few counts of this clonotype. The V call is TRBV2, the J call TRBJ2-2, with unresolved D. The germline CDR1 and CDR2 sequences are SNHLY and FYNNEI. The CDR3 extends over 13 amino acids. Between the trimmed V and J ends, which lost 7 bases and 8 bases, there was a span of 14 bases. The CDR3 region is CASIPRGSGELFF. The CDR3 DNA sequence: TGTGCCAGCATCCCTCGAGGTTCGGGGGAGCTGTTTTTT.

The table lists this clonotype with a few counts. The chain links TRBV4-3 to TRBJ2-7; 12 nucleotides agree with TRBD1. The germline CDR1 and CDR2 sequences are LGHNA and YSLEER. Losses at the gene ends were 3 bases for V and 7 bases for J; bases not matched to a gene: 4. The CDR3 loop spans 14 amino acids. The CDR3 here is CASSQGQGALEQYF. In DNA, the CDR3 is TGCGCCAGCAGCCAGGGACAGGGGGCTTTAGAGCAGTACTTC.

This clonotype appeared a few times. This chain uses TRBV7-9 with TRBJ2-5; D is unclear. Germline V CDR1 and CDR2: SEHNR, FQNEAQ (reference sequence). Deletions cut 2 bases from V and 2 bases from J, with 6 bases between. This CDR3 is 13 amino acids long. The CDR3 region has the DNA TGTGCCAGCAGCTTAATGGCTCAAGAGACCCAGTACTTC. Translation gives CASSLMAQETQYF.

This sequence joins TRBV20-1 and TRBJ1-3, with a tentative D call TRBD1 (5 bases). V lost 3 bases, J lost 2 bases, and 17 bases lay in between. Germline CDR1 reads DFQATT; CDR2 reads SNEGSKA (reference sequence). This CDR3 spans 16 amino acids. This chain's CDR3 is CSARDPGTTTGNTIYF. The DNA for the CDR3 is TGCAGTGCTAGGGACCCCGGGACGACAACTGGAAACACCATATATTTT.

V is TRBV20-1 and J is TRBJ1-6; 7 bases are shared with TRBD1. CDR3 length equals 13 residues. V lost 5 bases and J lost 9; bases outside the gene matches: 7. Germline V gene lookup returns CDR1 DFQATT and CDR2 SNEGSKA (reference sequence). The CDR3 DNA follows: TGCAGTGCTTGGGACAGTCGGAGTTCACCCCTCCACTTT. Translation: CSAWDSRSSPLHF.

V is TRBV5-1 and J is TRBJ1-6; possible D gene TRBD1, 5 bases. Germline assignment: CDR1 SGHRS and CDR2 YFSETQ. V was clipped by 3 bases and J by 5 bases, with 9 bases between them. This CDR3 comprises 14 residues. The CDR3 sequence: CASSWGNDNSPLHF. The CDR3 DNA follows: TGCGCCAGCAGCTGGGGGAACGATAATTCACCCCTCCACTTT. Variable domain in full (rest from reference TRBV5-1 and TRBJ1-6): KAGVTQTPRYLIKTRGQQVTLSCSPISGHRSVSWYQQTPGQGLQFLFEYFSETQRNKGNFPGRFSGRQFSNSRSEMNVSTLELGDSALYLCASSWGNDNSPLHFGNGTRLTVT.

This clonotype was counted only a few times. V usage is TRBV12-3 or TRBV12-4 and J usage is TRBJ1-1, with TRBD1 matching 9 bases. The CDR3 is 13 residues long. With 6 bases clipped from V and 4 bases from J, the junction kept 3 bases outside the gene matches. CDR3 residues: CASSGTGPTEAFF. Here the CDR3 DNA reads TGTGCCAGCAGCGGGACAGGGCCCACTGAAGCTTTCTTT.

V and J are TRBV29-1 and TRBJ2-7; D is unresolved. This CDR3 contains 10 residues. V dropped 4 bases and J dropped 6 bases, with 7 bases sitting between them. Looked up from germline, CDR1 is SQVTM and CDR2 is ANQGSEA. CDR3 sequence (DNA): TGCAGCGTTGGGTTTCCCGAGCAGTACTTC. Its protein product is CSVGFPEQYF.

This clonotype has a handful of counts. The chain is built from TRBV6-2 or TRBV6-3 and TRBJ2-2; D gene ambiguous. V dropped 6 bases and J dropped 9 bases, with 14 bases sitting between them. The length of the CDR3 is 13 residues. Looked up from germline, CDR1 is MNHEY and CDR2 is SVGEGT. CDR3: CASRKFTRRELFF. The CDR3 DNA follows: TGTGCCAGCAGGAAATTTACGCGTAGGGAGCTGTTTTTT.

The J gene is TRBJ2-7, the V gene TRBV5-1, with D unclear. Germline V gives CDR1 SGHRS, CDR2 YFSETQ. The CDR3 extends over 16 amino acids. Trimming removed 0 bases at V and 6 bases at J, with 19 bases between. The CDR3 DNA sequence: TGCGCCAGCAGCTTGGATTTCGAAGTCCGGTCTCGCGAGCAGTACTTC. This translates into CASSLDFEVRSREQYF.

The CDR3 DNA reads TGTGCCAGCAGTGCGCTAGACACCATATATTTT. This gives the protein CASSALDTIYF. This chain links TRBV6-1 with TRBJ1-3; the D is unclear. The CDR3 is made up of 11 amino acids. Germline V CDR1 and CDR2: MNHNS, SASEGT. The V end lost 4 bases, the J end lost 8 bases, and 6 bases lay between the germline ends.

This chain uses TRBV7-2 with TRBJ2-2; a possible D gene is TRBD2 (7 bases). V was cut by 0 bases and J by 5 bases, with 16 bases left in between. Germline values: CDR1 SGHTA, CDR2 FQGNSA. The CDR3 contains 17 residues. The CDR3 is CASSLAPRGALTGELFF. CDR3 nucleotide sequence: TGTGCCAGCAGCTTAGCGCCTCGGGGGGCGCTTACCGGGGAGCTGTTTTTT.

The chain links TRBV23-1 to TRBJ2-1, with TRBD1 matching over 8 bases. TRBV23-1 is known as an ORF, though its function is uncertain. J was trimmed by 7 bases and V by 4 bases; bases with no gene match: 12. The CDR3 totals 16 residues. The CDR3 DNA reads TGCGCCAGCAGTCGACCAAGGACAGGGCAGGTTAATGAGCAGTTCTTC. It specifies CASSRPRTGQVNEQFF.

The chain carries TRBV5-8 and TRBJ2-7; D possibly corresponds to TRBD2 (5 bases). The V gene's germline CDR1 is SGHTS and CDR2 YDEGEE. The CDR3 length is 15 residues. Between the trimmed V and J ends, which lost 0 bases and 2 bases, there was a span of 12 bases. The CDR3 loop reads CASSLDSGFPYEQYF. CDR3 bases: TGTGCCAGCAGCTTGGATTCGGGGTTCCCCTACGAGCAGTACTTC.

This clonotype was seen a few times. The genes are TRBV15 and TRBJ2-5, with TRBD2 matching 9 bases. This CDR3 is 17 amino acids long. Germline assignment: CDR1 LNHNV and CDR2 YYDKDF (reference sequence). V trimming: 3 bases; J trimming: 4 bases; junction bases outside the gene matches: 12. The CDR3 is CATSSWGSAGGPETQYF. In DNA form, the CDR3 reads TGTGCCACCAGCAGTTGGGGGTCGGCGGGAGGGCCAGAGACCCAGTACTTC.

This clonotype was detected only a few times. The chain couples TRBV5-5 to TRBJ1-5; TRBD1 is a possible D gene (6 bases). Germline loops: CDR1 SGHKS, CDR2 YYEKEE (reference sequence). The CDR3 covers 16 residues. V lost 3 bases to trimming and J lost 0 bases, with 13 bases between them. The CDR3 loop reads CASSWRGEYSNQPQHF. CDR3 DNA: TGTGCCAGCAGCTGGAGGGGGGAGTATAGCAATCAGCCCCAGCATTTT.

The V and J genes are TRBV11-3 and TRBJ2-3; 9 nucleotides align to TRBD2. There are 16 residues in the CDR3. V lost 4 bases, J lost 4 bases, and 9 bases stayed unmatched. Germline CDR1 SGHNT, CDR2 YENEEA. The CDR3 here is CASSSSRRGGPDTQYF. CDR3 coding DNA: TGTGCCAGCAGCTCCAGCCGGCGGGGGGGCCCAGATACGCAGTATTTT. The whole variable domain, filled in from reference TRBV11-3 and TRBJ2-3, reads EAGVVQSPRYKIIEKKQPVAFWCNPISGHNTLYWYLQNLGQGPELLIRYENEEAVDDSQLPKDRFSAERLKGVDSTLKIQPAELGDSAVYLCASSSSRRGGPDTQYFGPGTRLTVL.

The chain links TRBV7-2 to TRBJ1-3; 10 positions match TRBD1. In germline, CDR1 is SGHTA, CDR2 FQGNSA. The CDR3 loop spans 14 amino acids. The V segment lost 5 bases and the J segment 8 bases; nucleotides outside the gene matches: 6. The CDR3 DNA reads TGTGCCAGCAGCCCCGGGACAGGGGTTGACACCATATATTTT. Translation: CASSPGTGVDTIYF.